What follows are 27 T cell receptor beta chains derived from one specimen sequenced in a study of Ad26.COV2.S vaccination and SARS-CoV-2 variants. Treatment defined: roughly 19 received Ad26.COV2.S at low or high dose, single or two shots; a few received placebo; per-sample allocation not given. Day 63 after the first injection of vaccine or placebo was the sampling time. Repertoires were generated with immunoSEQ multiplex PCR, while TCRdb's copy carries only in-frame clones and drops some. This sample has fewer than 900,000 clones, with 89% found just once. Sequencing was performed on peripheral blood, taken in a trial of Ad26.COV2.S vaccine versus placebo. The source of these receptors is a person aged 18-65 years who received the Ad26.COV2.S COVID-19 vaccine or a placebo.

The J gene is TRBJ2-1, the V gene TRBV19, with 8 bases identical to TRBD1. Looked up from germline, CDR1 is LNHDA and CDR2 is SQIVND (reference sequence). This CDR3 spans 15 amino acids. V lost 5 bases and J lost 2; bases outside the gene matches: 5. The CDR3 DNA is TGTGCCAGTAGTCCCGGGACAGGTACCTACAATGAGCAGTTCTTC. Translating it yields CASSPGTGTYNEQFF.

This chain links TRBV10-2 with TRBJ2-7, with D perhaps assigned TRBD1 or TRBD2 (5 bases each). The CDR3 consists of 12 residues. Germline assignment: CDR1 WSHSY and CDR2 SAAADI. V was pared by 10 bases and J by 2 bases, with 12 bases between. CDR3 residues: CATQRGAYEQYF. For the CDR3, the DNA is TGCGCCACCCAGAGAGGGGCCTACGAGCAGTACTTC.

This clone was observed once. V and J are TRBV6-5 and TRBJ2-7; 7 nucleotides line up with TRBD1. J gave up 0 bases and V 4 bases, and 3 bases lay outside the gene matches. The CDR3 contains 14 residues. CDR1 is MNHEY, CDR2 SVGAGI, per germline. The DNA for the CDR3 is TGTGCCAGCAGTTTCAGGGGGAGCTCCTACGAGCAGTACTTC. Its protein product is CASSFRGSSYEQYF.

The gene calls are TRBV19 and TRBJ2-7, with 8 positions matching TRBD2. V lost 2 bases and J lost 4; bases outside the gene matches: 4. Germline CDR1 reads LNHDA; CDR2 reads SQIVND (reference sequence). The CDR3 runs to 14 residues. CDR3 in amino acids: CASSISGGPYEQYF. CDR3 DNA: TGTGCCAGTAGTATATCGGGAGGGCCTTACGAGCAGTACTTC.

The chain combines TRBV15 with TRBJ2-2; D gene ambiguous. The CDR3 sequence is 16 residues long. V gave up 0 bases and J gave up 1 base, with 9 bases separating them. Germline V CDR1 and CDR2: LNHNV, YYDKDF (reference sequence). The CDR3 loop is CATSRDLSRNTGELFF. CDR3 nucleotide sequence: TGTGCCACCAGCAGAGATTTGTCGCGGAACACCGGGGAGCTGTTTTTT.

The chain links TRBV7-3 to TRBJ1-1; D not certain. Germline CDR1 reads SGHTA; CDR2 reads FQGTGA. V was trimmed by 0 bases and J by 0 bases, leaving 8 bases between them. The CDR3 contains 15 residues. The CDR3 bases are TGTGCCAGCAGCTTAACAGGGCTATTGAACACTGAAGCTTTCTTT. Translation gives CASSLTGLLNTEAFF.

The CDR3 protein is CASSMGTGRGETQYF. The CDR3 DNA sequence: TGTGCCAGTAGTATGGGAACGGGGCGGGGCGAGACCCAGTACTTC. The chain uses TRBV19 and TRBJ2-5; D is perhaps TRBD2 (6 bases). Per the germline V gene, CDR1 is LNHDA and CDR2 is SQIVND (reference sequence). V shed 3 bases and J shed 5 bases, with 16 bases lying between them. The CDR3 has 15 residues. The full variable domain, in which reference TRBV19 and TRBJ2-5 provide the parts outside the CDR3, is DGGITQSPKYLFRKEGQNVTLSCEQNLNHDAMYWYRQDPGQGLRLIYYSQIVNDFQKGDIAEGYSVSREKKESFPLTVTSAQKNPTAFYLCASSMGTGRGETQYFGPGTRLLVL.

The J gene is TRBJ2-7, the V gene TRBV18, with a possible D match to TRBD2 (11 bases). Trimming shortened V by 4 bases and J by 2 bases, and 36 bases separated the two germline ends. The CDR3 is made up of 22 amino acids. Per the germline V gene, CDR1 is KGHSH and CDR2 is LQKENI. CDR3 nucleotide sequence: TGTGCCAGCTCACAAACCGGGACAGGGGTAAAATGGTCTAGCGGGAGGACCTACGAGCAGTACTTC. Protein: CASSQTGTGVKWSSGRTYEQYF.

The V call is TRBV15, the J call TRBJ2-7; D unclear. The V gene lost 3 bases and the J gene lost 2 bases, with 8 bases spanning the gap. The CDR3 consists of 13 residues. Germline assignment: CDR1 LNHNV and CDR2 YYDKDF (reference sequence). The chain's CDR3 is CATSSGSTYEQYF. The CDR3 coding sequence is TGTGCCACCAGCAGCGGGTCTACCTACGAGCAGTACTTC.

This rearrangement joins TRBV19 to TRBJ1-2; the D gene is possibly TRBD1 (5 bases). Germline loops: CDR1 LNHDA, CDR2 SQIVND (reference sequence). Between the trimmed V and J ends, which lost 9 bases and 3 bases, there was a span of 17 bases. The CDR3 is 14 amino acids. The DNA of the CDR3 is TGTGCCAGCGAAACAGGCCTCAAGGACTATGGCTACACCTTC. Translating gives CASETGLKDYGYTF.

This clone was seen a handful of times. This specimen includes other DNA sequences encoding the same CDR3. The J gene is TRBJ1-5, the V gene TRBV11-2, with 7 bases lining up with TRBD1. The CDR3 is 14 residues long. Germline V gives CDR1 SGHAT, CDR2 FQNNGV. V trimming: 4 bases; J trimming: 2 bases; junction bases outside the gene matches: 2. CDR3 coding DNA: TGTGCCAGCAGCTCTGGGACAGGCAATCAGCCCCAGCATTTT. Its translation is CASSSGTGNQPQHF.

V is TRBV5-4 and J is TRBJ1-2; 8 bases match TRBD1. Trimming took 4 bases from V and 8 from J; bases not matched to a gene: 13. Germline V CDR1 and CDR2: SGHNT, YYREEE (reference sequence). The CDR3 spans 15 residues. The CDR3 is CASSEITPGGAGYTF. The CDR3, as DNA: TGTGCCAGCAGCGAAATTACACCAGGGGGCGCGGGCTACACCTTC.

V gene TRBV29-1 combines with J gene TRBJ2-5; 8 bases are shared with TRBD1. CDR1 and CDR2 from the germline V gene are SQVTM and ANQGSEA. The length of the CDR3 is 12 residues. V shed 6 bases, J shed 5 bases, and the junction held 5 bases outside the gene matches. The CDR3 nucleotides read TGCAGCGTCTCTACAGGGGGTGAGACCCAGTACTTC. Translation: CSVSTGGETQYF.

The genes are TRBV5-6 and TRBJ1-5; tentatively, D is TRBD1 (5 bases). This CDR3 has 16 amino acids. With 2 bases removed from V and 0 bases from J, the gap between germline ends came to 12 bases. The germline gives CDR1 SGHDT, CDR2 YYEEEE. The CDR3, as DNA: TGTGCCAGCAGCTTCGGAGGGGAAAATAGCAATCAGCCCCAGCATTTT. It encodes CASSFGGENSNQPQHF.

The chain couples TRBV24-1 to TRBJ2-3; tentatively, D is TRBD1 (7 bases). The CDR3 covers 19 residues. Germline values: CDR1 KGHDR, CDR2 SFDVKD. V was shortened by 5 bases and J by 0 bases, with 23 bases between the two germline ends. The CDR3 sequence: CATSGDRQGTSSSTDTQYF. The DNA for the CDR3 is TGTGCCACCAGTGGAGACAGACAGGGAACTAGCAGTAGCACAGATACGCAGTATTTT.

J is TRBJ2-7 and V is TRBV6-5; 8 bases align to TRBD1. This CDR3 contains 15 residues. V trimming: 0 bases; J trimming: 4 bases; junction bases outside the gene matches: 5. The germline gives CDR1 MNHEY, CDR2 SVGAGI. CDR3 amino acids: CASSYSSGGVYEQYF. As DNA, the CDR3 is TGTGCCAGCAGTTACTCGTCAGGGGGCGTTTACGAGCAGTACTTC.

The chain has TRBV7-2 and TRBJ2-1, with 12 bases identical to TRBD2. V trimming: 5 bases; J trimming: 5 bases; junction bases outside the gene matches: 7. Germline CDR1 is SGHTA and CDR2 is FQGNSA. The CDR3 contains 16 residues. The CDR3 nucleotides are TGTGCCAGCAGCCCAAGACTAGCGGGGGAGGACAATGAGCAGTTCTTC. It translates to CASSPRLAGEDNEQFF.

The chain has TRBV9 and TRBJ2-5; TRBD2 matches 9 bases. The ends lost 1 base at V and 2 bases at J; junction bases unmatched: 3. Germline-derived CDR1 and CDR2 are SGDLS and YYNGEE. This CDR3 is 15 amino acids long. The CDR3 DNA reads as TGTGCCAGCAGCGTACAGGCGGGGGGGCAAGAGACCCAGTACTTC. This codes for CASSVQAGGQETQYF.

The chain has TRBV30 and TRBJ2-7; D call uncertain. This CDR3 region has 12 residues. V gave up 0 bases and J gave up 4 bases, with 7 bases separating them. CDR1 and CDR2 (germline): GTSNPN, SVGIG (reference sequence). Here the CDR3 reads CAWSVGQYEQYF. In nucleotides, the CDR3 is TGTGCCTGGAGTGTTGGGCAATACGAGCAGTACTTC.

As for this clone: Distinct nucleotide sequences in the sample also encode this CDR3. This chain joins TRBV18 and TRBJ2-7; possible D gene TRBD2, 5 bases. Trimming cost V 3 bases and J 0 bases, with 6 bases left between them. The germline V gene has CDR1 KGHSH and CDR2 LQKENI. The CDR3 has 13 residues. The CDR3 loop is CASSPGSSYEQYF. The CDR3 bases are TGTGCCAGCTCACCGGGGAGCTCCTACGAGCAGTACTTC.

The chain links TRBV2 to TRBJ2-2, with TRBD2 matching over 7 bases. CDR3 length: 14 residues. The germline gives CDR1 SNHLY, CDR2 FYNNEI. V trimming: 10 bases; J trimming: 0 bases; junction bases outside the gene matches: 5. The CDR3 DNA reads TGTGCCACTAGGGGACTAACGAACACCGGGGAGCTGTTTTTT. This sequence encodes CATRGLTNTGELFF.

The chain couples TRBV5-6 to TRBJ1-5; D unclear. CDR1 and CDR2 from the germline V gene are SGHDT and YYEEEE. The CDR3 totals 15 residues. The germline V and J ends were trimmed by 0 bases and 0 bases, with 7 bases remaining between them. The CDR3 bases are TGTGCCAGCAGCTTGGAGGGAAGTAGCAATCAGCCCCAGCATTTT. Its translation: CASSLEGSSNQPQHF. The whole variable domain, filled in from reference TRBV5-6 and TRBJ1-5, reads DAGVTQSPTHLIKTRGQQVTLRCSPKSGHDTVSWYQQALGQGPQFIFQYYEEEERQRGNFPDRFSGHQFPNYSSELNVNALLLGDSALYLCASSLEGSSNQPQHFGDGTRLSIL.

The chain links TRBV13 to TRBJ2-3; 9 positions match TRBD1. CDR3 length equals 15 residues. The V segment lost 5 bases and the J segment 2 bases; nucleotides outside the gene matches: 5. Looked up from germline, CDR1 is PRHDT and CDR2 is FYEKMQ (reference sequence). This CDR3 reads CASSIGTGLTDTQYF. CDR3 nucleotide sequence: TGTGCCAGCAGCATCGGGACAGGGCTCACAGATACGCAGTATTTT. Drawing the rest from reference TRBV13 and TRBJ2-3, the complete variable domain is AAGVIQSPRHLIKEKRETATLKCYPIPRHDTVYWYQQGPGQDPQFLISFYEKMQSDKGSIPDRFSAQQFSDYHSELNMSSLELGDSALYFCASSIGTGLTDTQYFGPGTRLTVL.

This rearrangement joins TRBV27 to TRBJ1-2, with 8 nucleotides matching TRBD1. The germline gives CDR1 MNHEY, CDR2 SMNVEV (reference sequence). CDR3 size: 15 residues. Trimming at V came to 6 bases and at J to 8 bases, leaving 14 bases not matched to a gene. CDR3 DNA sequence: TGTGCCAGCAGAGCAACCGGGACAGGCGGGGGAGGCTACACCTTC. Translated: CASRATGTGGGGYTF.

The chain joins TRBV20-1 to TRBJ2-5; 9 nucleotides agree with TRBD2. The CDR3 is 13 residues long. V lost 3 bases and J lost 5; bases outside the gene matches: 4. Germline CDR1 and CDR2: DFQATT and SNEGSKA (reference sequence). The CDR3 is CSASPSGGETQYF. Here the CDR3 DNA reads TGCAGTGCTAGTCCAAGCGGGGGGGAGACCCAGTACTTC.

As to this clone: In the same sample, other DNA sequences code for this CDR3. The chain links TRBV5-1 to TRBJ2-5; 11 nucleotides line up with TRBD2. CDR3 length equals 16 residues. Germline-derived CDR1 and CDR2 are SGHRS and YFSETQ. V dropped 0 bases and J dropped 1; count of bases not matched to a gene: 2. The CDR3 region has the DNA TGCGCCAGCAGCTTGGTCCTAGCGGGGGGCCAAGAGACCCAGTACTTC. This gives the protein CASSLVLAGGQETQYF.

This CDR3 reads CASSPFGGNTIYF. In DNA, the CDR3 is TGTGCCAGCAGCCCCTTCGGTGGAAACACCATATATTTT. This chain uses TRBV3-1 (or the pseudogene TRBV3-2) with TRBJ1-3; no clear D. Trimming pared 4 bases from V and 3 bases from J, leaving 7 bases between. There are 13 residues in the CDR3. Per the germline V gene, CDR1 is LGHDT and CDR2 is YNNKEL (reference sequence).